These 21 T cell receptor beta chains originate from one sample sequenced in a study of blood T cell repertoires in COVID-19 (dated by TCRdb to about 2020). The method behind the library was the immunoSEQ multiplex PCR assay. TCRdb obtained this table from immuneACCESS and retained in-frame rearrangements with V and J assigned. These tables miss some clones; where compared with another copy, unresolved V genes account for less than half of the shortfall, and the remainder is unexplained. The sample table lists approximately 130,000 clones, 83% of them with a count of one. The ten largest clonotypes hold 18% of the sample. Sequences were obtained from PBMCs or T cells enriched from blood (not recorded which). These receptors all stem from a man younger than 40 who had recovered from COVID-19.

J is TRBJ1-4 and V is TRBV2; no reliable D call. There are 15 residues in the CDR3. V was shortened by 6 bases and J by 0 bases, with 11 bases between the two germline ends. Germline CDR1 reads SNHLY; CDR2 reads FYNNEI. For the CDR3, the DNA is TGTGCCAGCAGCCCAAGCCTTGCAACTAATGAAAAACTGTTTTTT. Translating it yields CASSPSLATNEKLFF.

V is TRBV2 and J is TRBJ1-3, with 8 bases fitting TRBD1. Germline V gene lookup returns CDR1 SNHLY and CDR2 FYNNEI. After removal of 5 bases from V and 3 bases from J, the junction contained 3 bases not matched to a gene. The CDR3 is made up of 14 amino acids. DNA of the CDR3: TGTGCCAGCAGTCAGACAGGGGATGGAAACACCATATATTTT. Protein sequence: CASSQTGDGNTIYF.

The chain is built from TRBV5-6 and TRBJ2-1; TRBD1 aligns across 9 bases. The CDR3 contains 15 residues. The trim removed 6 bases at V and 4 bases at J, leaving 8 bases unmatched. Germline assignment: CDR1 SGHDT and CDR2 YYEEEE. This CDR3 reads CASIIQGARYNEQFF. In DNA form, the CDR3 reads TGTGCCAGCATAATACAGGGGGCGCGTTACAATGAGCAGTTCTTC.

The rearrangement uses TRBV29-1 and TRBJ1-1, with D unresolved. The CDR3 runs 12 residues. Per the germline V gene, CDR1 is SQVTM and CDR2 is ANQGSEA. Trimming stripped 0 bases from V and 7 bases from J, with 9 bases between. The CDR3 nucleotides read TGCAGCGTTGAAGATGGTCTAAGTGAAGCTTTCTTT. Amino acid sequence: CSVEDGLSEAFF. Full variable domain (outside the CDR3, taken from reference TRBV29-1 and TRBJ1-1): SAVISQKPSRDICQRGTSLTIQCQVDSQVTMMFWYRQQPGQSLTLIATANQGSEATYESGFVIDKFPISRPNLTFSTLTVSNMSPEDSSIYLCSVEDGLSEAFFGQGTRLTVV.

The sample holds one count of this clone. The V call is TRBV27, the J call TRBJ1-4, with TRBD1 matching 9 bases. CDR1 is MNHEY, CDR2 SMNVEV, per germline (reference sequence). This CDR3 comprises 17 residues. V was clipped by 6 bases and J by 5 bases; unmatched bases: 13. CDR3 bases: TGTGCCAGCAGATCCGGGACAGGGAGCTTTCTCAATGAAAAACTGTTTTTT. Translating gives CASRSGTGSFLNEKLFF.

The CDR3 protein is CASSFGTGEFYGYTF. CDR3 sequence (DNA): TGTGCCAGCAGCTTCGGGACAGGGGAATTCTATGGCTACACCTTC. The chain uses TRBV12-1 and TRBJ1-2; TRBD1 reflects the table's D call only, with no check against the DNA. TRBV12-1 constitutes a pseudogene. The CDR3 has 15 residues.

The CDR3 reads CASSPRASGGEQFF. Here the CDR3 DNA reads TGCGCCAGCAGCCCCCGGGCTAGCGGGGGTGAGCAGTTCTTC. This sequence joins TRBV5-1 and TRBJ2-1; TRBD2 matches at 10 bases. Germline assignment: CDR1 SGHRS and CDR2 YFSETQ. The CDR3 is 14 amino acids. The junction had 7 bases not matched to a gene; V was cut back by 4 bases and J by 9 bases.

The V and J genes are TRBV7-9 and TRBJ2-7, with 9 bases that match TRBD1. This CDR3 has 14 amino acids. The germline gives CDR1 SEHNR, CDR2 FQNEAQ (reference sequence). Germline trimming cut 2 bases from V and 3 bases from J; bases unmatched to any gene: 2. The CDR3 DNA reads as TGTGCCAGCAGCTTACCGGGACAGGGCTACGAGCAGTACTTC. Translation gives CASSLPGQGYEQYF.

The gene calls are TRBV10-1 and TRBJ2-1, with 7 bases aligning to TRBD2. From germline, CDR1 is WNHNN and CDR2 SYGVQD (reference sequence). J was trimmed by 1 base and V by 3 bases; bases with no gene match: 3. The CDR3 runs to 15 residues. In DNA form, the CDR3 reads TGCGCCAGCAGTGATGGGAGGGGTTCCTACAATGAGCAGTTCTTC. As protein: CASSDGRGSYNEQFF.

In this sample, this clone turned up once. The gene calls are TRBV19 and TRBJ1-5; the match to TRBD1 covers 9 bases. The CDR3 is 15 amino acids. Germline values: CDR1 LNHDA, CDR2 SQIVND (reference sequence). Trimming removed 5 bases from V and 7 bases from J; junction bases left unmatched: 9. CDR3 protein: CASSGGQGFRQPQHF. CDR3 coding DNA: TGTGCCAGTAGTGGGGGACAGGGTTTCAGGCAGCCCCAGCATTTT.

This chain links TRBV5-4 with TRBJ2-5; TRBD2 aligns across 9 bases. The CDR3 loop spans 15 amino acids. V dropped 4 bases and J dropped 4; count of bases not matched to a gene: 8. From germline, CDR1 is SGHNT and CDR2 YYREEE (reference sequence). Here the CDR3 reads CASSGSGRQAETQYF. The CDR3 DNA sequence: TGTGCCAGCAGCGGTAGCGGGAGACAGGCAGAGACCCAGTACTTC.

This chain links TRBV7-9 with TRBJ1-2; D is uncertain. Germline values: CDR1 SEHNR, CDR2 FQNEAQ (reference sequence). Trimming took off 5 bases at V and 1 base at J, with 11 bases between the two ends. CDR3 size: 14 residues. The CDR3 nucleotides are TGTGCCAGCAGCCCGAGGGTGATTAACTATGGCTACACCTTC. This codes for CASSPRVINYGYTF.

The chain is built from TRBV6-5 and TRBJ1-2; 8 bases line up with TRBD1. The V and J ends lost 8 bases and 8 bases, in that order; junction bases with no gene match: 7. The CDR3 extends over 12 amino acids. Looked up from germline, CDR1 is MNHEY and CDR2 is SVGAGI. Written as DNA, the CDR3 is TGTGCCAGCGGCCAGGGGGCGCTCGGCTACACCTTC. Translation gives CASGQGALGYTF.

This clone has a single count. This chain links TRBV23-1 with TRBJ2-1, with TRBD2 identical over 8 bases. TRBV23-1 carries the ORF label, with uncertain function. V dropped 6 bases and J dropped 4; count of bases not matched to a gene: 14. The CDR3 covers 17 residues. The CDR3 region has the DNA TGCGCCAGCAGACGTTTTCCAAGCGGGAGAGCTTACAATGAGCAGTTCTTC. Protein product: CASRRFPSGRAYNEQFF.

The V and J genes are TRBV7-3 and TRBJ2-7; weak D call: TRBD2 (5 bases). The CDR3 is 15 residues long. The V and J ends lost 6 bases and 2 bases respectively, with 17 bases between them. Germline values: CDR1 SGHTA, CDR2 FQGTGA. CDR3 sequence (DNA): TGTGCCAGCAGTCGGCTGGCGGGCGAGACCTACGAGCAGTACTTC. This translates into CASSRLAGETYEQYF. Complete variable domain (other parts from reference TRBV7-3 and TRBJ2-7): GAGVSQTPSNKVTEKGKYVELRCDPISGHTALYWYRQSLGQGPEFLIYFQGTGAADDSGLPNDRFFAVRPEGSVSTLKIQRTERGDSAVYLCASSRLAGETYEQYFGPGTRLTVT.

The CDR3 sequence is CASSPTGIGEAFF. The CDR3 nucleotides are TGTGCCAGCAGCCCGACAGGGATCGGTGAAGCTTTCTTT. The chain has TRBV12-3 or TRBV12-4 and TRBJ1-1, with TRBD1 matching over 7 bases. V was pared by 6 bases and J by 7 bases, with 8 bases of the junction left unmatched. The length of the CDR3 is 13 residues.

The V gene is TRBV5-1, the J gene TRBJ1-6; D remains unclear. Trimming cost V 0 bases and J 6 bases, with 7 bases left between them. Germline-derived CDR1 and CDR2 are SGHRS and YFSETQ. CDR3 length: 14 residues. The CDR3 DNA follows: TGCGCCAGCAGCTTGGGACAAACTAATTCACCCCTCCACTTT. Protein: CASSLGQTNSPLHF.

This clone was detected a few times. This chain joins TRBV5-1 and TRBJ2-7, with D perhaps matching TRBD1 (5 bases). V was trimmed by 4 bases and J by 3 bases, leaving 8 bases between them. CDR1 is SGHRS, CDR2 YFSETQ, per germline. This CDR3 spans 12 amino acids. The chain's CDR3 is CASSGDSYEQYF. The CDR3 region has the DNA TGCGCCAGCAGCGGAGACAGCTACGAGCAGTACTTC.

V usage is TRBV11-2 and J usage is TRBJ2-7; 8 nucleotides align to TRBD1. CDR1 SGHAT and CDR2 FQNNGV come from the germline V gene. The CDR3 has 16 amino acids. Trimming cost V 5 bases and J 1 base; bases outside gene matches: 10. This CDR3 is CASSTIPGQESYEQYV. The CDR3, as DNA: TGTGCCAGCAGCACGATCCCGGGACAGGAGTCCTACGAGCAGTACGTC.

The chain carries TRBV27 and TRBJ2-1; 8 bases match TRBD2. Germline assignment: CDR1 MNHEY and CDR2 SMNVEV (reference sequence). This CDR3 region has 15 residues. Unmatched junction bases numbered 4, after V lost 2 bases and J lost 4 bases. The CDR3 spells CASSLTAGGYNEQFF. DNA for the CDR3: TGTGCCAGCAGTTTAACGGCGGGGGGATACAATGAGCAGTTCTTC.

The chain recombines TRBV3-1 (or the pseudogene TRBV3-2) with TRBJ1-4; no firm D call. The V end was cut by 0 bases, the J end by 0 bases, with 14 bases between. The CDR3 covers 18 residues. Per germline, CDR1 LGHDT and CDR2 YNNKEL (reference sequence). The CDR3 DNA reads as TGTGCCAGCAGCCAAGATCGAGGAGCCTTCGCAACTAATGAAAAACTGTTTTTT. Translating it yields CASSQDRGAFATNEKLFF.